Listed below are T cell receptor beta chains from one sample, sequenced in a study of blood T cell repertoires in COVID-19. Only in-frame clones appear in the TCRdb table, and some are missing; sequencing was by immunoSEQ multiplex PCR. The sample shows roughly 190,000 clones, 75% to 80% of them seen only once. The sequencing sample was made of peripheral blood. Receptor source: a woman in her 50s with active or convalescent COVID-19. Each CDR3 is given without its conserved first and last residue. The D gene is left open where the match is weak.

V gene	D gene	J gene	CDR3 protein
TRBV27	TRBD1	TRBJ1-1	ASSPWTGGLGYTEAF
TRBV6-1	NA	TRBJ1-1	ASSALAGGAKRDTEAF
TRBV2	NA	TRBJ1-1	ASSITPGGTEAF
TRBV9	NA	TRBJ2-7	ASSVAWNSFYEQY
TRBV11-1	TRBD1	TRBJ1-1	ASSSNRDREAF
TRBV13	TRBD2	TRBJ2-1	ASSSGTSDLDEQF
TRBV18	NA	TRBJ1-2	ASSPPEGSYGYT
TRBV30	TRBD1	TRBJ1-1	AWRAGGARNTEAF
TRBV5-8	NA	TRBJ1-1	ASSWTRDKTYEAF
TRBV30	NA	TRBJ2-5	AWTLVVREKTQY
TRBV3-1/TRBV3-2	TRBD1	TRBJ2-5	ASSQEQGAGETQY
TRBV6-5	TRBD2	TRBJ2-1	ASSRGGRGDNEQF
TRBV14	NA	TRBJ2-7	ASSRLGKQY
TRBV6-5	NA	TRBJ2-5	ATQRERSQETQY
TRBV7-6	TRBD1	TRBJ1-3	ASSGGTGTGNTIY
TRBV18	TRBD1	TRBJ2-1	ASSPRTGGENEQF
TRBV5-1	NA	TRBJ1-2	ASSLTSDDGYT
TRBV7-3	NA	TRBJ2-7	ASSLDSTYEQY
TRBV4-3	TRBD1	TRBJ2-1	ASSHRDRGLGRHWWGEQF
TRBV6-5	NA	TRBJ2-3	ASLALAFQDTQY
TRBV30	TRBD1	TRBJ1-5	AWSLGQGFHQPQH
TRBV7-2	NA	TRBJ2-3	ASSLAGAFDTQY
TRBV4-3	TRBD2	TRBJ2-2	ASSRREEAGELF
TRBV30	NA	TRBJ2-2	AWTRLGRTGELF
TRBV27	TRBD1	TRBJ1-5	ASSITGGNQPQH